One and the same sample provided the 28 T cell receptor beta chains below, sequenced in a study of blood T cells in healthy people across ages. Combining a sample-barcoded 5' primer with a J-beta primer mix, a second PCR ran for roughly 7 to 12 cycles. TCRdb re-called the 5' RACE reads with MiXCR, one entry per CDR3 protein. The sample yields fewer than 900,000 distinct CDR3 sequences, about 36% seen once. Source material: blood. The receptors originated from a man aged 18 to 30 in good health.

The rearrangement joins TRBV12-3 or TRBV12-4 to TRBJ2-5, with D maybe TRBD2 (6 bases). There are 15 residues in the CDR3. V was clipped by 5 bases and J by 4 bases, with 17 bases between them. CDR3 nucleotide sequence: TGTGCCAGCAGTCCCTACTCGGAGGGCGCAGAGACCCAGTACTTC. Amino acids: CASSPYSEGAETQYF.

The gene calls are TRBV2 and TRBJ2-1; 7 nucleotides align to TRBD2. Germline V gene sequence: CDR1 SNHLY, CDR2 FYNNEI. V trimming: 7 bases; J trimming: 0 bases; junction bases outside the gene matches: 9. The CDR3 has 16 residues. In DNA, the CDR3 is TGTGCCAGCACGTCCCTCGGGGGGAGCTCCTACAATGAGCAGTTCTTC. Protein sequence: CASTSLGGSSYNEQFF.

The chain couples TRBV29-1 to TRBJ1-2; D remains ambiguous. The CDR3 length is 13 residues. Looked up from germline, CDR1 is SQVTM and CDR2 is ANQGSEA. V lost 3 bases, J lost 4 bases, and 12 bases lay in between. DNA for the CDR3: TGCAGCGTTGATTGGGAGGGTCTCTATGGCTACACCTTC. Residues: CSVDWEGLYGYTF.

Ten or more counts support this clonotype. The chain employs TRBV20-1 and TRBJ2-3; a weak D match, TRBD2 (6 bases). Germline CDR1 is DFQATT and CDR2 is SNEGSKA (reference sequence). Trimming left V 3 bases short and J 4 bases short, with 8 bases between. The CDR3 covers 12 residues. The CDR3 here is CSASPGADTQYF. The CDR3 nucleotides read TGCAGTGCTAGCCCGGGGGCAGATACGCAGTATTTT.

In this sample, this clonotype turned up a few times. V usage is TRBV14 and J usage is TRBJ1-6; 7 positions match TRBD1. The CDR3 length is 16 residues. J was trimmed by 8 bases and V by 1 base; bases with no gene match: 8. Germline-derived CDR1 and CDR2 are SGHDN and FVKESK. The CDR3 is CASSQGGRGSDSPLHF. The CDR3 DNA reads as TGTGCCAGCAGCCAAGGGGGCAGGGGGAGTGATTCACCCCTCCACTTT.

This clonotype appeared a few times. The CDR3 reads CASSVSGDSSYNEQYF. The CDR3 coding sequence is TGTGCCAGCAGTGTCAGCGGGGATAGCTCCTACAATGAGCAGTACTTC. V and J are TRBV12-3 or TRBV12-4 and TRBJ2-1; the match to TRBD2 covers 7 bases. The J call is doubtful: the DNA matches TRBJ2-7 better. The CDR3 runs 16 residues.

The chain is built from TRBV10-3 and TRBJ2-5; a weak D match, TRBD1 (5 bases). The DNA end lines up better with TRBJ2-7; the J call may be wrong. Germline V gene data show CDR1 as ENHRY and CDR2 as SYGVKD. This CDR3 comprises 13 residues. The CDR3 here is CAISGQLSYEQYF. The CDR3, as DNA: TGTGCCATCAGTGGACAGCTATCCTACGAGCAGTACTTC.

This clonotype was seen a few times. The chain recombines TRBV7-2 with TRBJ2-1; tentatively, D is TRBD2 (6 bases). The CDR3 length is 12 residues. Looked up from germline, CDR1 is SGHTA and CDR2 is FQGNSA. The V and J ends lost 6 bases and 4 bases respectively, with 7 bases between them. The CDR3 loop is CASRSGYNEQFF. CDR3 nucleotide sequence: TGTGCCAGCAGAAGCGGGTACAATGAGCAGTTCTTC.

V usage is TRBV4-2 and J usage is TRBJ2-3, with 11 bases fitting TRBD2. Trimming removed 0 bases from V and 2 bases from J; junction bases left unmatched: 7. This CDR3 has 18 amino acids. Germline V lookup: CDR1 LGHNA, CDR2 YNFKEQ. The CDR3 sequence: CASSQDWLAGGPTDTQYF. In DNA, the CDR3 is TGTGCCAGCAGCCAAGATTGGCTAGCGGGGGGACCCACAGATACGCAGTATTTT.

The J gene is TRBJ2-7, the V gene TRBV4-2; 7 nucleotides match TRBD1. V lost 4 bases, J lost 3 bases, and 9 bases stayed unmatched. The germline CDR1 and CDR2 sequences are LGHNA and YNFKEQ. This CDR3 contains 15 residues. This CDR3 reads CASSPQGDRSYEQYF. The CDR3 DNA reads TGTGCCAGCAGCCCCCAAGGGGACAGAAGCTACGAGCAGTACTTC.

This rearrangement joins TRBV6-6 to TRBJ2-3; a weak D match, TRBD1 (6 bases). The V end lost 6 bases, the J end lost 3 bases, and 16 bases lay between the germline ends. The CDR3 sequence is 15 residues long. From germline, CDR1 is MNHNY and CDR2 SVGAGI (reference sequence). This CDR3 reads CASRPTGNPTDTQYF. CDR3 bases: TGTGCCAGCAGACCTACAGGGAATCCGACAGATACGCAGTATTTT.

About this clonotype itself: Possible read error: a much larger clone is one base away. The V call is TRBV7-2, the J call TRBJ1-2; D is unclear. Trimming stripped 1 base from V and 6 bases from J, with 3 bases between. Germline CDR1 is SGHTA and CDR2 is FQGNSA. The CDR3 spans 11 residues. CDR3 sequence (DNA): TGTGCCAGCAGCTTAGTCAATGGCTACACCTTC. The encoded protein is CASSLVNGYTF.

This rearrangement joins TRBV15 to TRBJ1-1; D not resolved. V dropped 5 bases and J dropped 1 base, with 8 bases sitting between them. The CDR3 is 13 residues long. Germline CDR1 is LNHNV and CDR2 is YYDKDF (reference sequence). The CDR3 here is CATSLLGNTEAFF. CDR3 coding DNA: TGTGCCACCAGCCTCCTGGGGAACACTGAAGCTTTCTTT.

This clonotype appeared a few times. The CDR3 nucleotides read TGCAGTGCTAGAGTCCAGGGGCGGGAGACCCAGTACTTC. Amino acid sequence: CSARVQGRETQYF. The chain combines TRBV20-1 with TRBJ2-5; tentative D call: TRBD1 (6 bases). The V end was cut by 1 base, the J end by 5 bases, with 11 bases between. The germline CDR1 and CDR2 sequences are DFQATT and SNEGSKA (reference sequence). The CDR3 totals 13 residues.

The J gene is TRBJ2-2, the V gene TRBV4-3; D tentatively fits TRBD1 or TRBD2 (5 bases each). Germline V CDR1 and CDR2: LGHNA, YSLEER. Trimming removed 0 bases from V and 6 bases from J, with 23 bases in between. CDR3 length: 19 amino acids. CDR3 region: CASSQDMGVGRVDPGELFF. For the CDR3, the DNA is TGCGCCAGCAGCCAAGATATGGGAGTAGGCAGGGTGGATCCCGGGGAGCTGTTTTTT.

V and J are TRBV28 and TRBJ2-4, with TRBD1 matching 7 bases. The J call may be in error: the DNA end matches TRBJ2-7 better. The CDR3 runs to 14 residues. Germline CDR1 reads MDHEN; CDR2 reads SYDVKM. CDR3 sequence reads: CASSLRQGRGEQYF. The CDR3 DNA reads TGTGCCAGCAGTCTCCGACAGGGTAGAGGCGAGCAGTACTTC.

V usage is TRBV6-6 and J usage is TRBJ1-5; D is perhaps TRBD1 (6 bases). V lost 2 bases to trimming and J lost 2 bases, with 16 bases between them. The CDR3 is made up of 17 amino acids. Germline V gene data show CDR1 as MNHNY and CDR2 as SVGAGI (reference sequence). CDR3 sequence: CASSYPRGRQGNQPQHF. CDR3 in DNA: TGTGCCAGCAGTTACCCAAGGGGCCGACAGGGCAATCAGCCCCAGCATTTT.

V and J are TRBV19 and TRBJ1-2; D possibly corresponds to TRBD1 (6 bases). The V and J ends lost 6 bases and 8 bases respectively, with 16 bases between them. The length of the CDR3 is 13 residues. Germline V gene data show CDR1 as LNHDA and CDR2 as SQIVND (reference sequence). The CDR3 DNA reads as TGTGCCAGTAGCCTCGACAGGAGAGCCGGCTACACCTTC. It specifies CASSLDRRAGYTF.

The table lists this clonotype with a few counts. The V gene is TRBV20-1, the J gene TRBJ2-5; maybe TRBD1 (5 bases). Looked up from germline, CDR1 is DFQATT and CDR2 is SNEGSKA (reference sequence). The CDR3 has 15 residues. V was clipped by 0 bases and J by 2 bases, with 13 bases between them. CDR3 protein: CSARDGAGRQETQYF. The CDR3 DNA follows: TGCAGTGCTAGAGATGGGGCAGGCCGACAAGAGACCCAGTACTTC.

J is TRBJ2-3 and V is TRBV9; D gene uncertain. Trimming stripped 0 bases from V and 2 bases from J, with 10 bases between. The CDR3 extends over 15 amino acids. Germline V gene data show CDR1 as SGDLS and CDR2 as YYNGEE. The CDR3 nucleotides read TGTGCCAGCAGCGTAGTTGGTCAGCCCACAGATACGCAGTATTTT. It specifies CASSVVGQPTDTQYF.

This clonotype occurred a few times. This chain uses TRBV11-2 with TRBJ2-1, with TRBD2 matching 11 bases. Trimming removed 5 bases from V and 2 bases from J; junction bases left unmatched: 2. Germline V gives CDR1 SGHAT, CDR2 FQNNGV. CDR3 length: 15 amino acids. CDR3 in amino acids: CASSVSGGAYNEQFF. Written as DNA, the CDR3 is TGTGCCAGCAGCGTTAGCGGGGGGGCCTACAATGAGCAGTTCTTC.

V usage is TRBV7-2 and J usage is TRBJ2-1; 9 bases fit TRBD2. CDR1 is SGHTA, CDR2 FQGNSA, per germline. The trim removed 8 bases at V and 2 bases at J, leaving 7 bases unmatched. This CDR3 region has 15 residues. This CDR3 reads CASGPSGAAYNEQFF. The CDR3 DNA follows: TGTGCCAGCGGCCCTAGCGGGGCGGCCTACAATGAGCAGTTCTTC.

This chain joins TRBV21-1 and TRBJ2-7; TRBD1, the table's D call, lacks a check against the DNA. TRBV21-1 is deemed a pseudogene. This CDR3 comprises 14 residues. The CDR3 DNA is TGTGCCAGCAGCAATTTTCGGGACAGCTACGAGCAGTACTTC. Its translation: CASSNFRDSYEQYF.

The rearrangement joins TRBV7-2 to TRBJ2-5; TRBD1 might be the D (6 bases). V gave up 6 bases and J gave up 4 bases, with 12 bases separating them. CDR1 is SGHTA, CDR2 FQGNSA, per germline. CDR3 length equals 13 residues. CDR3 DNA sequence: TGTACCAGCAGTTTCTCAGGGGCAGAGACCCAGTACTTC. This codes for CTSSFSGAETQYF.

This rearrangement joins TRBV6-5 to TRBJ2-7; 8 positions match TRBD1. With 5 bases clipped from V and 5 bases from J, the junction kept 8 bases outside the gene matches. CDR3 length equals 14 residues. Germline values: CDR1 MNHEY, CDR2 SVGAGI. The CDR3 here is CASSHRTGRHEQYF. CDR3 DNA sequence: TGTGCCAGCAGTCATCGGACAGGGAGACACGAGCAGTACTTC.

The V gene is TRBV20-1, the J gene TRBJ1-6, with a possible D match to TRBD1 (5 bases). Trimming left V 3 bases short and J 11 bases short, with 14 bases between. Germline CDR1 DFQATT, CDR2 SNEGSKA (reference sequence). The CDR3 sequence is 13 residues long. The CDR3 DNA reads as TGCAGTGCTAGCCGCCCAGGGATACCACCCCTCCACTTT. Amino acid sequence: CSASRPGIPPLHF.

In this sample, this clonotype turned up a few times. The chain employs TRBV7-9 and TRBJ2-1; the D gene is possibly TRBD2 (6 bases). The CDR3 runs to 12 residues. V was shortened by 1 base and J by 13 bases, with 11 bases between the two germline ends. Germline V CDR1 and CDR2: SEHNR, FQNEAQ (reference sequence). Here the CDR3 DNA reads TGTGCCAGCAGCTTAGGTGGGGAGGACCAGTTCTTC. Encoded protein: CASSLGGEDQFF. The complete variable domain, with remaining parts taken from reference TRBV7-9 and TRBJ2-1, reads DTGVSQNPRHKITKRGQNVTFRCDPISEHNRLYWYRQTLGQGPEFLTYFQNEAQLEKSRLLSDRFSAERPKGSFSTLEIQRTEQGDSAMYLCASSLGGEDQFFGPGTRLTVL.

The J gene is TRBJ2-7, the V gene TRBV10-3; 8 positions match TRBD1. The length of the CDR3 is 14 residues. Unmatched junction bases numbered 7, after V lost 3 bases and J lost 6 bases. CDR1 and CDR2 (germline): ENHRY, SYGVKD. DNA for the CDR3: TGTGCCATCAGTGACCGTCAGGGGGCGAGCGAGCAGTACTTC. Its translation is CAISDRQGASEQYF.